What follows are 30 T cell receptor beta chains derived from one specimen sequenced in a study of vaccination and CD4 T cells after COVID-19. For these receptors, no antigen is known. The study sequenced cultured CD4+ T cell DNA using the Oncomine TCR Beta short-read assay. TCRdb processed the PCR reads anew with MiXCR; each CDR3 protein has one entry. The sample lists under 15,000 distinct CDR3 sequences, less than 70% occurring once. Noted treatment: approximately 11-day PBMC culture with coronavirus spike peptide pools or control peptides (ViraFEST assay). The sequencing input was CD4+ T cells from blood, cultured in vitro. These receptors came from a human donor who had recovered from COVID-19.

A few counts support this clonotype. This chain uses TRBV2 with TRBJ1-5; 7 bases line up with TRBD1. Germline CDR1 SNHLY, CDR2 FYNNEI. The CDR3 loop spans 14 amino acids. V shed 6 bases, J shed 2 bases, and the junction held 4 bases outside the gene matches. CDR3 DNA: TGTGCCAGCAGCTACAGGGGAGGCAATCAGCCCCAGCATTTT. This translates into CASSYRGGNQPQHF.

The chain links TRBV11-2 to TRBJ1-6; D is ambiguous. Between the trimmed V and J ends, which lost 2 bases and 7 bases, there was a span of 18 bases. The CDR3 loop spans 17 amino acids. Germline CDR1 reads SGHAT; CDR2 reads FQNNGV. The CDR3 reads CASSLRADFRRNSPLHF. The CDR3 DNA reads TGTGCCAGCAGCTTACGGGCGGACTTCAGGAGAAATTCACCCCTCCACTTT.

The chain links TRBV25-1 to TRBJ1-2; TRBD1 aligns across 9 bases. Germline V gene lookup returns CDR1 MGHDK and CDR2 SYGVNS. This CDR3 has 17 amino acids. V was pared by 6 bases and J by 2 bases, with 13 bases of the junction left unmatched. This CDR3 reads CASSAAGTGLLNYGYTF. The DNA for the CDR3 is TGTGCCAGCAGCGCGGCCGGGACAGGGTTATTAAACTATGGCTACACCTTC.

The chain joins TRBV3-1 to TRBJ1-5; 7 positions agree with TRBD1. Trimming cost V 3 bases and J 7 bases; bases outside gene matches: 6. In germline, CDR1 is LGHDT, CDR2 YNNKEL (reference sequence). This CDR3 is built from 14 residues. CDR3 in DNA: TGTGCCAGCAGCCATGCACTCAGGGGGCAGCCCCAGCATTTT. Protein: CASSHALRGQPQHF.

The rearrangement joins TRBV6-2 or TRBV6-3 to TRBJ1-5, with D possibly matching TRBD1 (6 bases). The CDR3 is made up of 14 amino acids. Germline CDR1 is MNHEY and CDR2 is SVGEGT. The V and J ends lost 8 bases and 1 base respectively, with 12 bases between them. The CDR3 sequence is CASGEGTSNQPQHF. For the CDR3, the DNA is TGTGCCAGCGGGGAGGGGACAAGCAATCAGCCCCAGCATTTT.

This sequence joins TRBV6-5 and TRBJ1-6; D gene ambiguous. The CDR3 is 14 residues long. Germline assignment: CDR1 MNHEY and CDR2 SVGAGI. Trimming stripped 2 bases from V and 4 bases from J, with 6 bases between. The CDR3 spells CASSYDRYNSPLHF. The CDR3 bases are TGTGCCAGCAGTTACGACCGTTATAATTCACCCCTCCACTTT.

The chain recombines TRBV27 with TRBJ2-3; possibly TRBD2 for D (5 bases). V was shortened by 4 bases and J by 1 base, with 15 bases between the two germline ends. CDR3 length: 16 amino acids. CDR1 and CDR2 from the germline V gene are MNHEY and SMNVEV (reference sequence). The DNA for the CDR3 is TGTGCCAGCAGTTCACCCGGACTCGGAGGCACAGATACGCAGTATTTT. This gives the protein CASSSPGLGGTDTQYF.

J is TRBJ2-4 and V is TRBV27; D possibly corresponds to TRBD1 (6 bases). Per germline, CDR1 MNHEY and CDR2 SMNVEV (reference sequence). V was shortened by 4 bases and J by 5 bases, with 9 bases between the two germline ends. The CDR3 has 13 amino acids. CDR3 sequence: CASSSGTQNIQYF. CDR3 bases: TGTGCCAGCAGTTCAGGGACACAAAACATTCAGTACTTC.

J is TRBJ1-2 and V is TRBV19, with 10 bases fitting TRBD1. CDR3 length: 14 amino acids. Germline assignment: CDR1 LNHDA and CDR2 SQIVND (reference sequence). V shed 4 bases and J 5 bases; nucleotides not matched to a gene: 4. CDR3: CASSRGTGAYGYTF. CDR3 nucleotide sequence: TGTGCCAGTAGTAGAGGGACAGGGGCTTATGGCTACACCTTC.

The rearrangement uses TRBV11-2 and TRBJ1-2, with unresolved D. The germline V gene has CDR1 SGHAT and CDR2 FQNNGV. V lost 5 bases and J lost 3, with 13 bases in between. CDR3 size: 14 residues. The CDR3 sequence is CASSNRPLHYGYTF. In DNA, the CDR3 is TGTGCCAGCAGCAACCGGCCGCTCCACTATGGCTACACCTTC.

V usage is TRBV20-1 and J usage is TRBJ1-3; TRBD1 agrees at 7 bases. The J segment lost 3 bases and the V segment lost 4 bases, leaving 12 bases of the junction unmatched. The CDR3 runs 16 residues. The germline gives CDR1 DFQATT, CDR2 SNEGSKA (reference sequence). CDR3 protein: CSAKGRQGVVGNTIYF. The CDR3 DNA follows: TGCAGTGCTAAGGGGCGCCAGGGGGTTGTTGGAAACACCATATATTTT.

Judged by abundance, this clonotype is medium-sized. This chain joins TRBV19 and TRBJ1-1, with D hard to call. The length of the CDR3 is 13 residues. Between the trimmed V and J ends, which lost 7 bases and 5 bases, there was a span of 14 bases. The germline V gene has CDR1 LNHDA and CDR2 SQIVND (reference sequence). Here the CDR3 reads CASTPSVRTEAFF. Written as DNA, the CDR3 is TGTGCCAGTACCCCAAGCGTTAGGACTGAAGCTTTCTTT.

This CDR3 is CASSWGGVNTEAFF. CDR3 in DNA: TGTGCCAGCAGCTGGGGGGGGGTGAACACTGAAGCTTTCTTT. The rearrangement links TRBV7-2 to TRBJ1-1, with D possibly matching TRBD1 (5 bases). CDR1 and CDR2 from the germline V gene are SGHTA and FQGNSA. V shed 4 bases and J shed 0 bases, with 9 bases lying between them. This CDR3 spans 14 amino acids.

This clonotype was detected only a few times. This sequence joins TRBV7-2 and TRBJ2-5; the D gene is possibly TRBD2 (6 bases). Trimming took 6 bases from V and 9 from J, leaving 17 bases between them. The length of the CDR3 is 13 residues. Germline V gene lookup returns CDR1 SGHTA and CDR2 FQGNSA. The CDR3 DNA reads TGTGCCAGCAGTCTCCGGGACGGAGGGTCCCAGTACTTC. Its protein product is CASSLRDGGSQYF.

The CDR3 loop is CASSPGWGNAEAFF. CDR3 nucleotides: TGCGCCAGCAGCCCCGGCTGGGGAAACGCTGAAGCTTTCTTT. The chain has TRBV5-1 and TRBJ1-1; D not resolved. Deletions cut 4 bases from V and 6 bases from J, with 16 bases between. CDR1 SGHRS and CDR2 YFSETQ come from the germline V gene. The CDR3 consists of 14 residues.

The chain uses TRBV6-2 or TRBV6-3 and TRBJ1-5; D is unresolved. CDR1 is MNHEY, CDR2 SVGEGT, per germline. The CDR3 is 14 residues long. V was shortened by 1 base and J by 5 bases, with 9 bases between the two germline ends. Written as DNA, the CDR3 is TGTGCCAGCAGTTACTATAATTCCGATCAGCCCCAGCATTTT. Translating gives CASSYYNSDQPQHF.

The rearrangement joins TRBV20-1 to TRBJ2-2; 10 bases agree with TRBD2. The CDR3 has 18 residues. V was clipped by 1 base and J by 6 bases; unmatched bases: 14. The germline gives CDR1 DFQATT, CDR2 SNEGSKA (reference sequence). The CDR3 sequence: CSARVGGSGGPRAGELFF. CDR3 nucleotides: TGCAGTGCTAGAGTAGGCGGTAGCGGGGGGCCCCGGGCCGGGGAGCTGTTTTTT.

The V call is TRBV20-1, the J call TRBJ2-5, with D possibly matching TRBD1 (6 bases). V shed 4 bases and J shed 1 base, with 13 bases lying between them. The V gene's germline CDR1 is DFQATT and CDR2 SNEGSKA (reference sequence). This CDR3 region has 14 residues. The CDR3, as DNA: TGCAGTGCTACCACCCGACAGGTCCAAGAGACCCAGTACTTC. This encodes CSATTRQVQETQYF.

CDR3 coding DNA: TGTGCCAGCAGCGCCACAGGGTACTCCTACGAGCAGTACTTC. This gives the protein CASSATGYSYEQYF. The chain joins TRBV7-9 to TRBJ2-7, with TRBD1 as a possible D gene (6 bases). V shed 5 bases and J shed 0 bases, with 11 bases lying between them. Looked up from germline, CDR1 is SEHNR and CDR2 is FQNEAQ (reference sequence). CDR3 length: 14 amino acids.

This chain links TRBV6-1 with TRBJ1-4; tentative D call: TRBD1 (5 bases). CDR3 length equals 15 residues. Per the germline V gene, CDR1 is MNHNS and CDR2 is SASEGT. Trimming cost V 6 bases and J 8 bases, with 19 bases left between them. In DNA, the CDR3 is TGTGCCAGCAGCCAAAGGGGACTCCCGGGCGAAAAACTGTTTTTT. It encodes CASSQRGLPGEKLFF.

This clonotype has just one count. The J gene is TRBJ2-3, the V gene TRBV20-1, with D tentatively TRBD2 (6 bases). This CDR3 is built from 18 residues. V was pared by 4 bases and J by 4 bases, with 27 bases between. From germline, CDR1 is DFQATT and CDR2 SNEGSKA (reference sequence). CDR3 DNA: TGCAGTGCTATCGATCGAAGGAGGGGTGTTTTAGAGGCAGATACGCAGTATTTT. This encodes CSAIDRRRGVLEADTQYF.

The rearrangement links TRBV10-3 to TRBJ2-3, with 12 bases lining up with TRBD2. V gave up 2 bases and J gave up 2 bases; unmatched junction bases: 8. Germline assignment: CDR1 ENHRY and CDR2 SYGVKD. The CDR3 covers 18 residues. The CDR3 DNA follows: TGTGCCATCAGTGAGGCGACTAGCGGGAGTCCCCCCACAGATACGCAGTATTTT. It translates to CAISEATSGSPPTDTQYF.

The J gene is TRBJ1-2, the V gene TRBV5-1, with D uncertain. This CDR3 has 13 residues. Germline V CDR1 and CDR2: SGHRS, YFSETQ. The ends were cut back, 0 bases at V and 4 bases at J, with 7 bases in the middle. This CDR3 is CASSLDSSYGYTF. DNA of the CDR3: TGCGCCAGCAGCTTGGACAGCTCCTATGGCTACACCTTC.

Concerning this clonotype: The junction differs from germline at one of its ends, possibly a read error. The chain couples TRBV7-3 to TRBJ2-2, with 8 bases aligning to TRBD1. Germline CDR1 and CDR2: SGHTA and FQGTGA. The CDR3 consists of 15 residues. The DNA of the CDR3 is TGTGCCAGCAGCAATATACAGGGGGGAGTCGGGGAACTGTTTTTT. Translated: CASSNIQGGVGELFF.

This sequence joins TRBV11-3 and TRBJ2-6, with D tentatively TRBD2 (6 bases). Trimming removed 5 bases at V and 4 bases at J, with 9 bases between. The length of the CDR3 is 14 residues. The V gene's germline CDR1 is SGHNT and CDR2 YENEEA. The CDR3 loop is CASSKTRGANVLTF. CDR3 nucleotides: TGTGCCAGCAGCAAGACTAGAGGGGCCAACGTCCTGACTTTC.

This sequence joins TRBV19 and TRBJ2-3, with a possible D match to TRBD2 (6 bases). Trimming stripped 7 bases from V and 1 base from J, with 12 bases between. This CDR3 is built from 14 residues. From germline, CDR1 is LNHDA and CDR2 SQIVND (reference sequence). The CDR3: CASTHGGGTDTQYF. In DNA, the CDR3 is TGTGCCAGTACTCACGGCGGGGGCACAGATACGCAGTATTTT.

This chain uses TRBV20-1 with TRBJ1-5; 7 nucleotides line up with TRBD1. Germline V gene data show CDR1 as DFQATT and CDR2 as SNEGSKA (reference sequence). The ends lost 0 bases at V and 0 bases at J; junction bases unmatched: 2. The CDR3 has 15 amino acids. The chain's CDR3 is CSARETGSSNQPQHF. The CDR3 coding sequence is TGCAGTGCTAGAGAGACAGGGTCTAGCAATCAGCCCCAGCATTTT.

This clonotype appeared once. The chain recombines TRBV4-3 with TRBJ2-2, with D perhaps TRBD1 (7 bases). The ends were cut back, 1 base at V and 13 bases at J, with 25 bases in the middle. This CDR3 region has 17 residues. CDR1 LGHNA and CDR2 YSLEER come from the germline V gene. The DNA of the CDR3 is TGCGCCAGCAGCCAAGTTTGGATACAGGGGAGCGAGGGAGGGCTGTTTTTT. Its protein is CASSQVWIQGSEGGLFF.

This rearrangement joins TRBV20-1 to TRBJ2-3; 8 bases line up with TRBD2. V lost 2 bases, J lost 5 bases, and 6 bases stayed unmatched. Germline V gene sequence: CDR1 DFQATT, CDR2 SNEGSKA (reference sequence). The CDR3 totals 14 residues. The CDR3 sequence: CSARFTGTRDTQYF. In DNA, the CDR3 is TGCAGTGCTAGATTCACGGGGACTAGAGATACGCAGTATTTT.

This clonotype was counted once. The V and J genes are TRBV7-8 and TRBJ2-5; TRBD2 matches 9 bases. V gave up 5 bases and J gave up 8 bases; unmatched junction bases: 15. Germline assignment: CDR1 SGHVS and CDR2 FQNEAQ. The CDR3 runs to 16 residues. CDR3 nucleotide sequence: TGTGCCAGCAGCCCCCACGTTTTACTAGCGGGCCCAACCCAGTACTTC. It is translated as CASSPHVLLAGPTQYF.